The T cell receptor beta chain under discussion was sequenced for a study of T cell responses to AZD1222 COVID-19 vaccine. Findings and limits, study-wide: Close to half of spike-specific TCRs reportedly recognize unmutated variant regions. Mostly white British, mostly female donors; authors suggested clonal diversity may be underestimated. Of the AZD1222 recipients, only five to seven were seropositive at baseline. Repertoires were sampled only after the peak T cell response.

The method was immunoSEQ multiplex PCR; TCRdb's version includes in-frame clones alone and lacks a portion of them. The data hold over 150,000 clones, with roughly nine tenths observed a single time. The V end was cut by 1 base, the J end by 5 bases, with 14 bases between. The CDR3 has 15 residues. Germline V gene lookup returns CDR1 MNHEY and CDR2 SVGAGI. A remark on this clone: Its antigen is unknown.

The V call is TRBV6-5, the J call TRBJ1-2, with unresolved D. The receptor's source is an adult in good health. Sequencing was performed on peripheral blood, taken on day 0 of AZD1222 vaccination. CDR3 DNA: TGTGCCAGCAGTTACTTTGGCCGGGCGGAATATGGCTACACCTTC. Translating gives CASSYFGRAEYGYTF.